A selection of T cell receptor beta chains follows, all from one sample in a study of siplizumab effects on memory and regulatory T cells. Data came from immunoSEQ multiplex PCR; TCRdb stores just in-frame clones and leaves some out. The repertoire holds about 100,000 clones, with approximately 94% as singletons. The sequencing sample was made of Tregs sorted from blood. Receptors were obtained from a human donor in good health. Both conserved end residues are part of each CDR3. Where a row states a size, it is once, few, many or the class of an expanded clone; other rows omit it.

J,V,size,CDR3
TRBJ2-3,TRBV5-1,NA,CASSFPMKTGVPTDTQYF
TRBJ2-1,TRBV5-1,NA,CASSWPGLAGGQYSEQFF
TRBJ2-5,TRBV18,NA,CASSPPARYQETQYF
TRBJ1-2,TRBV4-1,NA,CASSQTGRRYGYTF
TRBJ2-5,TRBV7-3,once,CASSPGVGTQYF
TRBJ2-3,TRBV4-1,NA,CASSLKRGTSGSISTDTQYF
TRBJ1-2,TRBV29-1,NA,CSVEHRANYGYTF
TRBJ2-7,TRBV30,NA,CAWSSSVYSYEQYF
TRBJ2-1,TRBV19,NA,CASSILQWGSYNEQFF
TRBJ1-1,TRBV2,NA,CASSASNRGTEAFF
TRBJ1-1,TRBV18,once,CASSPGHRMNTEAFF
TRBJ1-3,TRBV28,once,CASSQAGANSGNTIYF
TRBJ2-7,TRBV9,NA,CASSVNSREPWDEQYF
TRBJ1-2,TRBV28,NA,CASSLVANYGYTF
TRBJ2-3,TRBV6-1,NA,CASSEGLAVNTDTQYF
TRBJ2-7,TRBV5-1,once,CASSFGYEQYF
TRBJ1-2,TRBV18,NA,CASSLTGQENYGYTF
TRBJ1-1,TRBV19,NA,CASSIVMNTEAFF
TRBJ2-5,TRBV12-5,NA,CASGFFQPPGHGTQYF
TRBJ2-2,TRBV7-8,NA,CASSPRDRVLSGELFF
TRBJ2-6,TRBV19,NA,CASSRRVPTASGANVLTF
TRBJ1-3,TRBV30,NA,CAWSVGGTSGNTIYF
TRBJ2-7,TRBV27,NA,CASSLFREAYEQYF
TRBJ2-2,TRBV11-1,NA,CASSAVAGGILRTGELFF
TRBJ2-3,TRBV7-2,NA,CASSLRGLSTDTQYF
TRBJ2-5,TRBV5-1,NA,CASSYEIRDRGQTQYF
TRBJ2-1,TRBV28,NA,CASSLRGSSYNEQFF
TRBJ2-5,TRBV9,few,CASQRDRAETQYF
TRBJ2-1,TRBV7-9,NA,CASSPPGLAGDEQFF
TRBJ2-5,TRBV7-9,NA,CASRTSAGTSREQYF
TRBJ2-1,TRBV28,NA,CASSILTSGRVDEQFF
TRBJ2-5,TRBV18,NA,CASTDRETQYF
TRBJ1-1,TRBV28,NA,CASSPRPGTRTEAFF
TRBJ1-5,TRBV28,few,CASSLQGMGNQPQHF
TRBJ1-2,TRBV7-3,once,CASSLSGSHGYTF
TRBJ2-7,TRBV6-1,NA,CASSEAAGWRERREQYF
TRBJ1-4,TRBV28,NA,CASSFRRTASLNEKLFF
TRBJ2-3,TRBV6-5,once,CASSSPDRTSTDTQYF
TRBJ2-7,TRBV7-9,NA,CASSLDPLAGAEQYF
TRBJ1-3,TRBV5-1,NA,CASRSTTGAGNTIYF
TRBJ1-2,TRBV11-2,NA,CASTTNLGHGYTF
TRBJ2-6,TRBV19,NA,CASKVPSGANVLTF
TRBJ1-4,TRBV7-6,NA,CASSLHRDEKLFF
TRBJ1-3,TRBV30,NA,CAWRGGVGNTIYF
TRBJ2-1,TRBV7-3,NA,CASSLSAAGGYNEQFF
TRBJ1-1,TRBV18,NA,CASSPGQNTEAFF
TRBJ1-5,TRBV2,NA,CASSGALGGAVQPQHF
TRBJ2-7,TRBV28,NA,CASRSLFGTCDF
TRBJ1-1,TRBV7-9,once,CASSLSTGLSGTEAFF
TRBJ2-1,TRBV29-1,NA,CSAGGGYNEQFF